By sample fraction, the clone carrying this T cell receptor (delta chain) is hyperexpanded (1% or more). This CDR3 is also generated by other DNA sequences in the sample. Per the germline V gene, CDR1 is GEAIGNYY and CDR2 is EKD. After removal of 1 base from V and 6 bases from J, the junction contained 6 bases not matched to a gene. The CDR3 loop spans 15 amino acids. TCRdb reanalysed the reads with CATT. The sample holds 850 to 1,100 delta-chain clones; roughly 7.2% are singletons and the top ten take less than 35%. The entry originates in a study of gamma-delta chains in newborns, infants, children. Study as a whole: Microbial exposure reportedly drives polyclonal innate γδ T cell expansion after birth.

The TCR comes from a child who was a newborn, infant or young child, either healthy, febrile or measles-vaccinated (not recorded which). The chain joins TRDV2 to TRDJ2, with 8 bases fitting TRDD3. Sequencing input: blood. CDR3 bases: TGTGCCTGTGACACGGTGGGGGATCGGTCAGCACAACTCTTCTTT. Residues: CACDTVGDRSAQLFF.